This TCR beta chain was obtained from a study of blood T cell repertoires in COVID-19. Study context: PBMCs, B-cell-depleted T cells, or T cells were the source of the cDNA or gDNA that made up the material.

Data came from immunoSEQ multiplex PCR; TCRdb stores just in-frame clones and leaves some out. This sample has about 87,000 clones; 83% occur once, and the top ten carry 15% to 20%. Germline V lookup: CDR1 SQVTM, CDR2 ANQGSEA. CDR3 length: 14 residues. The V end was cut by 6 bases, the J end by 2 bases, with 13 bases between. The chain uses TRBV29-1 and TRBJ2-2; a weak D match, TRBD2 (5 bases). The receptor was derived from a woman aged 60-75 years with acute or convalescent COVID-19. The sequencing sample was made of peripheral blood. CDR3 sequence reads: CSVRTGLNTGELFF. The CDR3 DNA follows: TGCAGCGTACGGACTGGCCTTAACACCGGGGAGCTGTTTTTT.